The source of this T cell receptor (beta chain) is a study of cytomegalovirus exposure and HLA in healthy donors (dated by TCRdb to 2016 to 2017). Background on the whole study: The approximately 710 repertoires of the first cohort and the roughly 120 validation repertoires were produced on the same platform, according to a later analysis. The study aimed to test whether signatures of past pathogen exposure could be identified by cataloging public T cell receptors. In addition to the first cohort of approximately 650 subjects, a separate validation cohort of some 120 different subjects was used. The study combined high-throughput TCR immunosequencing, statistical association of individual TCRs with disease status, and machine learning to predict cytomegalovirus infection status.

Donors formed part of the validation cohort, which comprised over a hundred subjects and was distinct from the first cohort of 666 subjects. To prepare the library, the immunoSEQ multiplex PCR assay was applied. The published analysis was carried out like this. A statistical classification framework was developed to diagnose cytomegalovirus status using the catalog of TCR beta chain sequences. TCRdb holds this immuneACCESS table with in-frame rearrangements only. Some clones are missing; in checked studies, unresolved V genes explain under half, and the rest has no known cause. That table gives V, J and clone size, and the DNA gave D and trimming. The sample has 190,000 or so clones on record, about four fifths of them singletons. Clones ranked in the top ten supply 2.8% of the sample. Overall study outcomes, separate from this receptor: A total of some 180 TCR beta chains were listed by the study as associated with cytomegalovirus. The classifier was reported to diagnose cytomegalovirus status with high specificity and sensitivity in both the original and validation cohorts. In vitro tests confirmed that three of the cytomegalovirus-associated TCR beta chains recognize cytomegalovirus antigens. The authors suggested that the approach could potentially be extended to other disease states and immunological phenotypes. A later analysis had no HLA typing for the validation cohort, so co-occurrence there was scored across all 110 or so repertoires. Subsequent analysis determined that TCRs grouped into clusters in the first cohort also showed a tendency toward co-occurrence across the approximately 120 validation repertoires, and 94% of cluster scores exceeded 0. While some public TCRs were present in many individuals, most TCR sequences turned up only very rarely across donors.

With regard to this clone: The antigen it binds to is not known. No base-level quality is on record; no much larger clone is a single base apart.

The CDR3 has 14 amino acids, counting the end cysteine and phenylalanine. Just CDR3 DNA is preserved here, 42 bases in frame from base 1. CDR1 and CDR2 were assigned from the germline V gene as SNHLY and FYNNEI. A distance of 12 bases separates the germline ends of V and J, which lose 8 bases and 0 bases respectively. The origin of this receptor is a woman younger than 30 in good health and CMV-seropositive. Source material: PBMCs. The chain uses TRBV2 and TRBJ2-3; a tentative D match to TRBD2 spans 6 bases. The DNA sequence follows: TGTGCCAGCCGGCCAGGGACTAGCACAGATACGCAGTATTTT. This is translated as CASRPGTSTDTQYF.